This T cell receptor (beta chain) was found in a study of T cell changes during pregnancy in multiple sclerosis. Per germline, CDR1 MNHNS and CDR2 SASEGT. The CDR3 has 16 amino acids. The V end was cut by 2 bases, the J end by 6 bases, with 17 bases between. Repertoires were generated with immunoSEQ multiplex PCR, while TCRdb's copy carries only in-frame clones and drops some. The sample contains around 120,000 clones, 80% to 95% of which appear only once. This clone was counted a single time. The sequencing here drew on peripheral blood, taken after pregnancy. The chain links TRBV6-1 to TRBJ1-5; D not certain. The origin of this receptor is a female donor with multiple sclerosis, enrolled in a pregnancy study. For the CDR3, the DNA is TGTGCCAGCAGTGAATTACGCGGGGAGGGTGGTCAGCCCCAGCATTTT. Amino acids: CASSELRGEGGQPQHF.